A single sample gave rise to the 2 T cell receptor beta chains below, sequenced in a study of Tregs in tolerant kidney transplant recipients. Sequencing used immunoSEQ multiplex PCR; TCRdb keeps in-frame clones, though not all of them. The sample table sets out more than 45,000 clones. The sample consisted of CD4+ T cells from blood, taken before the transplant. These receptors all stem from a human donor who received a combined kidney and bone marrow transplant.

CDR3 bases read: TGTGCCAGCAGCTTAGGTGACAGGGGGCTGGACAATGAG. It is translated as CASSLGDRGLDNE. The full CDR3 sequence reads CASSLGDRGLDNEQFF. The chain is built from TRBV7-8 and TRBJ2-1, with TRBD1 matching 10 bases. The CDR3 is cut off 3 residues early in the read; its end comes from the germline J gene. Germline values: CDR1 SGHVS, CDR2 FQNEAQ. Trimming removed 1 base from V and 5 bases from J; junction bases left unmatched: 5. This CDR3 comprises 16 residues.

Worth noting for this clone: The read is 3 residues too short to cover the CDR3 end, so that end is filled in from the germline J gene. The chain couples TRBV18 to TRBJ1-5; no firm D call. CDR1 is KGHSH and CDR2 is LQKENI in the germline V gene. Between the trimmed V and J ends, which lost 3 bases and 2 bases, there was a span of 11 bases. The CDR3 contains 15 residues. The DNA read from the CDR3 is TGTGCCAGCTCACCGGTAGGAGGGCGCAATCAGCCC. Translation: CASSPVGGRNQP. The whole CDR3 sequence is CASSPVGGRNQPQHF.